Presented here are 9 T cell receptor beta chains from one specimen sequenced in a study of vaccination and CD4 T cells after COVID-19. In TCRdb, the PCR reads were re-called with MiXCR into one record per CDR3 protein. Of around 20,000 distinct CDR3 sequences in the sample, around three fifths were seen once. The sample consisted of CD4+ T cells from blood, taken before SARS-CoV-2 vaccination. Receptors were obtained from a human donor who had recovered from COVID-19.

The chain joins TRBV15 to TRBJ1-4; 9 nucleotides match TRBD1. The CDR3 is made up of 17 amino acids. Germline V lookup: CDR1 LNHNV, CDR2 YYDKDF (reference sequence). Trimming removed 1 base from V and 7 bases from J; junction bases left unmatched: 10. The CDR3 sequence is CATSRVMGQGGSEKLFF. Here the CDR3 DNA reads TGTGCCACCAGCAGAGTCATGGGACAGGGCGGGTCTGAAAAACTGTTTTTT.

In DNA form, the CDR3 reads TGTGCCAGCAGTAGAGGGATTTTCGAGACCCAGTACTTC. Translating gives CASSRGIFETQYF. The chain couples TRBV7-2 to TRBJ2-5; a weak D match, TRBD2 (5 bases). This CDR3 has 13 residues. Per the germline V gene, CDR1 is SGHTA and CDR2 is FQGNSA. The germline V and J ends were trimmed by 6 bases and 5 bases, with 13 bases remaining between them.

The chain is built from TRBV11-2 and TRBJ2-1, with D perhaps TRBD2 (6 bases). Germline loops: CDR1 SGHAT, CDR2 FQNNGV. Trimming left V 5 bases short and J 9 bases short, with 14 bases between. This CDR3 region has 13 residues. This CDR3 is CASSLSPGVEQFF. In DNA, the CDR3 is TGTGCCAGCAGCCTCAGTCCGGGAGTTGAGCAGTTCTTC.

This clonotype was detected only once. A read error may account for a junction end that differs from germline. The chain couples TRBV7-9 to TRBJ1-5; TRBD1 matches at 8 bases. The CDR3 covers 12 residues. In germline, CDR1 is SEHNR, CDR2 FQNEAQ (reference sequence). CDR3 bases: TGTGCCAGCAGCTTTGAACAGGGGGTCGTTAGTTTT. It yields the protein CASSFEQGVVSF.

This clonotype was seen more than once but under ten times. The chain joins TRBV6-5 to TRBJ1-5, with 9 bases matching TRBD1. The CDR3 runs 16 residues. CDR1 and CDR2 from the germline V gene are MNHEY and SVGAGI. Germline trimming cut 3 bases from V and 9 bases from J; bases unmatched to any gene: 12. The CDR3 sequence is CASSYPSGTGQWPQHF. CDR3 nucleotides: TGTGCCAGCAGTTATCCCTCCGGGACAGGGCAATGGCCCCAGCATTTT.

The chain is built from TRBV7-2 and TRBJ2-5; 10 nucleotides line up with TRBD2. The CDR3 is 15 amino acids. Germline V gene lookup returns CDR1 SGHTA and CDR2 FQGNSA. Unmatched junction bases numbered 0, after V lost 2 bases and J lost 0 bases. DNA for the CDR3: TGTGCCAGCAGCTTAACTAGCGGGAACCAAGAGACCCAGTACTTC. It specifies CASSLTSGNQETQYF.

The V gene is TRBV6-1, the J gene TRBJ1-4, with TRBD1 matching over 7 bases. The CDR3 spans 13 residues. Germline V lookup: CDR1 MNHNS, CDR2 SASEGT. V trimming: 4 bases; J trimming: 7 bases; junction bases outside the gene matches: 3. The CDR3 is CASSANRGEKLFF. As DNA, the CDR3 is TGTGCCAGCAGTGCGAACAGGGGTGAAAAACTGTTTTTT.

The V gene is TRBV6-1, the J gene TRBJ2-7, with 7 bases that match TRBD1. Germline assignment: CDR1 MNHNS and CDR2 SASEGT. Trimming cost V 5 bases and J 2 bases; bases outside gene matches: 6. The CDR3 totals 14 residues. CDR3 nucleotide sequence: TGTGCCAGCAGTACCCGGGACAGCCCCTACGAGCAGTACTTC. This translates into CASSTRDSPYEQYF.

This clonotype was seen only a few times. V usage is TRBV11-3 and J usage is TRBJ2-3, with TRBD1 identical over 9 bases. The length of the CDR3 is 14 residues. Germline lookup yields CDR1 SGHNT and CDR2 YENEEA. The junction had 4 bases not matched to a gene; V was cut back by 3 bases and J by 6 bases. CDR3 amino acids: CASSFGQGPDTQYF. The CDR3 DNA sequence: TGTGCCAGCAGCTTCGGACAGGGGCCGGATACGCAGTATTTT.